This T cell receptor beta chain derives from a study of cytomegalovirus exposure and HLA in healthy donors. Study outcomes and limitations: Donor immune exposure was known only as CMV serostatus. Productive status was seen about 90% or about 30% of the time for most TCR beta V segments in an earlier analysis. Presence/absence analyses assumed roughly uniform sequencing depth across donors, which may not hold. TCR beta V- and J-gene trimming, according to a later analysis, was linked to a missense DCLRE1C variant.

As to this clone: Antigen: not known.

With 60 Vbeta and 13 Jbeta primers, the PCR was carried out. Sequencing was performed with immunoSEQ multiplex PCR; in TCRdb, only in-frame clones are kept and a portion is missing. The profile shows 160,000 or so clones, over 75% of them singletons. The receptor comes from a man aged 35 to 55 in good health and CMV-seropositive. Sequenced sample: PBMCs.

In nucleotides, the CDR3 is TGTGCCAGTAGTTGGGACAGGGGGTACGAGCAGTACTTC. Translation: CASSWDRGYEQYF. The genes are TRBV19 and TRBJ2-7; TRBD1 matches at 11 bases. Trimming removed 5 bases from V and 4 bases from J; junction bases left unmatched: 1. The CDR3 is made up of 13 amino acids. The germline V gene encodes CDR1 LNHDA and CDR2 SQIVND (reference sequence).